The rows below give T cell receptor beta chains drawn from one sample of a study of cytomegalovirus exposure and HLA in healthy donors. Clones were read by immunoSEQ multiplex PCR, and TCRdb kept only the in-frame ones, dropping some. This table holds some 120,000 clones, approximately 80% found once. The source material was PBMCs. Receptors were obtained from a male donor in good health and CMV-seropositive. The conserved cysteine and the conserved F or W are not part of the CDR3 here. Each record gives: J gene, V gene, CDR3 protein.

>TRBJ2-1|TRBV11-1
ASSLLGQGAHNEQF
>TRBJ2-7|TRBV19
ASSASGGYEQY
>TRBJ2-3|TRBV7-2
ASSLIGRERPDTQY
>TRBJ1-1|TRBV29-1
SVEVRGSDTEAF
>TRBJ2-7|TRBV19
ASSTTGAGSYEQY
>TRBJ1-5|TRBV19
ASTLNPGNQPQH
>TRBJ2-7|TRBV27
ASSYSGSGYEQY
>TRBJ2-7|TRBV5-1
ASGLRGPDEQY
>TRBJ2-2|TRBV4-1
ASSRTGQTTGELF
>TRBJ1-5|TRBV28
ASSLSQRIGPQH
>TRBJ2-5|TRBV15
ATSRDNGAQY
>TRBJ2-7|TRBV5-4
ASSPPETSGYEQY
>TRBJ2-1|TRBV7-3
ASSLGGLYNEQF
>TRBJ2-2|TRBV29-1
SVEDRQGENTGELF
>TRBJ2-7|TRBV6-1
ASSEGTGGYEQY
>TRBJ2-7|TRBV27
ASSFRDRDREQY
>TRBJ1-4|TRBV2
ASSVQENEKLF
>TRBJ2-7|TRBV11-2
ASSFGGTIYEQY
>TRBJ1-1|TRBV11-2
ASSFEVTEAF
>-|TRBV15
ATSRDIKGSYEQY
>TRBJ2-3|TRBV10-3
AISGGLAGSDTQY
>TRBJ1-1|TRBV2
ASSRGDTLTEAF
>TRBJ2-1|TRBV25-1
ASRGTRQF
>TRBJ1-2|TRBV27
ASRTGATIGGYT
>TRBJ2-7|TRBV7-9
ASRRDTTFYEQY
>TRBJ2-7|TRBV4-2
ASSQVFGEGYEQY
>TRBJ1-1|TRBV28
ASRRDRERTEAF
>TRBJ1-4|TRBV9
ASSAPRTEGEKLF
>TRBJ1-3|TRBV6-6
ASSPGRSSGNTIY
>TRBJ1-5|TRBV28
ASRTRDRGPSKNQPQH
>TRBJ2-7|TRBV5-1
ASSLDGSGGESDEQY
>TRBJ2-7|TRBV6-1
ASSELGTRVYEQY
>TRBJ1-1|TRBV7-7
ASSPRGGTEAF
>TRBJ1-2|TRBV7-2
ASSSRDGRGYT
>TRBJ1-1|TRBV19
ASSQVGVSEAF
>TRBJ2-1|TRBV25-1
ASSEEGQALLF